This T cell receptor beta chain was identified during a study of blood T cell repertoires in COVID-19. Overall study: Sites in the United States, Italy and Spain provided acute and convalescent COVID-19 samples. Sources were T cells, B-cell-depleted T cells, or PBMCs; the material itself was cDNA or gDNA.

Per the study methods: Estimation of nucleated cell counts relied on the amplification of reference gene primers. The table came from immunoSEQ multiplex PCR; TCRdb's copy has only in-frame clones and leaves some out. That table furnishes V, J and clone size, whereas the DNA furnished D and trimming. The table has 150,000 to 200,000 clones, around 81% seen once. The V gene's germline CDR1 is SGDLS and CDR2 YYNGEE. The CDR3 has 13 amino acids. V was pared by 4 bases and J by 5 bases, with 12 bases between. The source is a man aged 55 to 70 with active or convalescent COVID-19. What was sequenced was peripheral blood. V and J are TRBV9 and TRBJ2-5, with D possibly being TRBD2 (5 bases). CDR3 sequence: CASSIGWRETQYF. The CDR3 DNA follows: TGTGCCAGCAGCATCGGGTGGAGGGAGACCCAGTACTTC.